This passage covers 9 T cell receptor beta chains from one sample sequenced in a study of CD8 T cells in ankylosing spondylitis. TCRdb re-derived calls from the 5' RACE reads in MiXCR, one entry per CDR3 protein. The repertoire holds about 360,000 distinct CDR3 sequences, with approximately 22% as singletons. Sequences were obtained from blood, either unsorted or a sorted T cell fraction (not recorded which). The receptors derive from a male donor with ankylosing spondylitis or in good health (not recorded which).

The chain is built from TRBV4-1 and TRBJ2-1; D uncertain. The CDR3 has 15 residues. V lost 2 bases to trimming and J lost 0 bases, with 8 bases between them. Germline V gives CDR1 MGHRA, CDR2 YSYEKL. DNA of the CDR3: TGCGCCAGCAGCCAACTGGAGAGCTCCTACAATGAGCAGTTCTTC. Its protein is CASSQLESSYNEQFF.

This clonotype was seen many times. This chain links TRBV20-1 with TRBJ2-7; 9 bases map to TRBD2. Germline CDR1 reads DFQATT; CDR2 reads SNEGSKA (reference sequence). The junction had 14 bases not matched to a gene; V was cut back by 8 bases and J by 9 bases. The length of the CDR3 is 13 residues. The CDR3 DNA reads TGCAGTTCTTCCTTGCGGGGGGGATCCGGGCAGTACTTC. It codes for CSSSLRGGSGQYF.

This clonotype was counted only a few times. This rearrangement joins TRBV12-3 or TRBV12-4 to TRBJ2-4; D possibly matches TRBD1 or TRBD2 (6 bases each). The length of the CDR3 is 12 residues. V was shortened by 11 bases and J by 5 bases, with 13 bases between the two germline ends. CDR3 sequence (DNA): TGTGCCTGCCGGGGGCCCGAAAACATTCAGTACTTC. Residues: CACRGPENIQYF.

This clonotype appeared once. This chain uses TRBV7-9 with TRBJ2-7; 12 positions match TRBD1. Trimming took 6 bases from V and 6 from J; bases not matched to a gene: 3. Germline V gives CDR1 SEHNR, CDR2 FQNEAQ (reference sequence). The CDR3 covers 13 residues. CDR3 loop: CASRRDRGLEQYF. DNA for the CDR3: TGTGCCAGCAGACGGGACAGGGGGCTCGAGCAGTACTTC.

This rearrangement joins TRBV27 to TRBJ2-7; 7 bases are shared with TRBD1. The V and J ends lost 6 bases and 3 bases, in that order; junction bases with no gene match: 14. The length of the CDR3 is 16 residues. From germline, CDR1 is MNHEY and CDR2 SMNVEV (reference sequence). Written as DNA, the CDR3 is TGTGCCAGCAGCATCGCGGGCGCGAGACAGGGCTACGAGCAGTACTTC. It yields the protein CASSIAGARQGYEQYF.

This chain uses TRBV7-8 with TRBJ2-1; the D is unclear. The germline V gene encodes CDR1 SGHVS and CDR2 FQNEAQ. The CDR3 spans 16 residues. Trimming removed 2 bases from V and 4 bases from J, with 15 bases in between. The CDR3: CASSLIETDLYNEQFF. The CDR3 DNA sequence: TGTGCCAGCAGCTTAATTGAAACAGACCTATACAATGAGCAGTTCTTC.

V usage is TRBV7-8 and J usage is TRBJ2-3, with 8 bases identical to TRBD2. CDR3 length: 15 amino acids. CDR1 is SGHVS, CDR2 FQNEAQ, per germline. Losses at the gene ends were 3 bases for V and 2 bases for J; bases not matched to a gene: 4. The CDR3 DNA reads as TGTGCCAGCAGCTTCACAGCGGGGGACACAGATACGCAGTATTTT. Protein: CASSFTAGDTDTQYF.

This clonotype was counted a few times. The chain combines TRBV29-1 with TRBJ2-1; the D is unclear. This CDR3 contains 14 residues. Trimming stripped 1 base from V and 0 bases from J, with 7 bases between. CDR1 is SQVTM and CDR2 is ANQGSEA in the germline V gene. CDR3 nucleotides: TGCAGCGTTGAAGGGTCAAGCTCCTACAATGAGCAGTTCTTC. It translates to CSVEGSSSYNEQFF.

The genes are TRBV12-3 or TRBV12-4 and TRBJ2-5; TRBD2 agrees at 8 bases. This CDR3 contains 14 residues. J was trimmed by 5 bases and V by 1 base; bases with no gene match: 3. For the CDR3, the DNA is TGTGCCAGCAGTTTAGGGGGACTAGTTGAGACCCAGTACTTC. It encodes CASSLGGLVETQYF.